This T cell receptor (beta chain) came from a study of technical replicates of blood from several donors. Assay: immunoSEQ multiplex PCR; the TCRdb copy retains only in-frame clones and omits some. The sample has 65,000 to 85,000 clones; roughly 97% are singletons. This clonotype originated in a human donor in good health. The source material was T cells isolated from PBMCs.

As DNA, the CDR3 is TGCGCCAGCAGCTTGGAAGGGGGGGATCAGCCCCAGCATTTT. It encodes CASSLEGGDQPQHF. This chain joins TRBV5-1 and TRBJ1-5; TRBD1 might be the D (6 bases). There are 14 residues in the CDR3. Between the trimmed V and J ends, which lost 0 bases and 5 bases, there was a span of 9 bases. Germline-derived CDR1 and CDR2 are SGHRS and YFSETQ. Looking up the rest from reference TRBV5-1 and TRBJ1-5 gives the full variable domain: KAGVTQTPRYLIKTRGQQVTLSCSPISGHRSVSWYQQTPGQGLQFLFEYFSETQRNKGNFPGRFSGRQFSNSRSEMNVSTLELGDSALYLCASSLEGGDQPQHFGDGTRLSIL.